The entry that follows covers one T cell receptor (beta chain) sequence. No cognate antigen has been identified for it. It has no much larger one-base neighbor in the sample; base qualities were not kept. From cysteine to phenylalanine, the CDR3 is 10 amino acids long. Solely the CDR3 DNA is kept, with 30 bases framed from the first base. The germline V gene (reference sequence) yields DFQATT for CDR1 and SNEGSKA for CDR2. V is clipped by 2 bases and J by 7 bases, and the sequence between their germline boundaries is 5 bases long. The data belong to a study of cytomegalovirus exposure and HLA in healthy donors (dated by TCRdb to the late 2010s). The study in broad terms: An earlier analysis of about 560 of the donors reported about 300 Gb of sequence data and approximately 120 million unique TCR beta sequences obtained from some 200 million T cells. The study used immunosequencing to profile the T cell repertoires of approximately 630 subjects and linked those repertoires to cytomegalovirus serostatus. Rather than using new phenotypic data, the later analysis identified candidate immune exposures from TCR beta sequences and from how often those sequences occurred across donors. In an earlier analysis of more than 550 of the donors, high-throughput TCR beta sequencing was used to judge whether each TCR beta V gene segment behaved as functional or pseudogenic. All discovery cohort repertoires had been generated using a single sequencing platform. To predict cytomegalovirus infection status, the study combined high-throughput TCR immunosequencing, statistical association of individual TCRs with disease status, and machine learning. The study aimed to test whether signatures of past pathogen exposure could be identified by cataloging public T cell receptors. The genetic ancestry cluster associated with self-reported Caucasian donors included around four fifths of the approximately 400 genotyped donors. Around 320 gigabases of sequencing data and approximately 85 million unique TCR sequences were included in an early release covering about 700 HLA-typed donors. A later analysis re-analyzed previously published TCR beta repertoires from roughly 690 donors and added high-resolution HLA genotyping to study TCR occurrence patterns. Both class I and class II loci were covered by HLA typing, at four-digit resolution. Roughly five DR-DQ haplotypes were handled as single units for association and clustering, since linkage in the cohort was strong. Typing coverage differed by locus: A, B, C, DRB1 and DQB1 were typed in roughly 620-630 donors, DQA1 in about 500, DPA1 in 606, and DPB1 in 472. A later genetic analysis took genome-wide SNP genotypes for about three fifths of the roughly 700 donors and used that subset as a discovery cohort. Besides the first cohort of 550 to 750 subjects, a separate validation cohort made up of 90 to 150 different subjects was used. Across approximately 400 genotyped donors of the cohort, an average of roughly 230,000 unique TCR beta nucleotide sequences per donor were sequenced, and around 19% of those sequences were non-productive. Donor age, sex, ethnicity and CMV serostatus were collected together with the repertoire data.

The cohort consisted of fewer than 700 healthy bone marrow donors. At the time of sampling, all cohort members were nominally healthy, though unrecorded immune exposures were likely present. The donor was CMV seronegative and belonged to the group of several hundred seronegative cohort members. A peripheral blood sample was provided by each donor, and peripheral blood mononuclear cells were used for TCR beta sequencing. The Qiagen DNeasy Blood Extraction Kit was used to extract genomic DNA from the blood cell samples. The library was generated by the immunoSEQ multiplex PCR assay. A mixture of 60 forward primers for TCR Vbeta segments and 13 reverse primers for TCR Jbeta segments was used in the multiplex PCR. The CDR3 region of rearranged TCR beta genes was amplified from genomic DNA with a multiplex PCR assay. On the Illumina HiSeq System, the amplified TCR beta libraries were sequenced as 87-base-pair reads. The authors processed their data as follows. In a later analysis, 77 million or so unique TCR beta chains were counted across the roughly 610 repertoires, and roughly 10 million of these chains were shared by at least two donors. Raw reads were error-corrected and collapsed into unique sequences by a nearest-neighbor algorithm in which closely related sequences were merged to remove PCR and sequencing errors. V, D and J gene segments were assigned by aligning CDR3 sequences to IMGT reference sequences. Each retained sequence needed at least a six-nucleotide match to both a V gene segment and a J gene segment. A rearrangement was called productive if the CDR3 had no stop codons and remained in frame with V and J, and every other rearrangement was called non-productive. Following IMGT convention, CDR3 was defined as the stretch from the second conserved V-encoded cysteine to the conserved J-encoded phenylalanine. The earlier analysis of 500 to 600 of the donors excluded sequences that lacked an unambiguous match to a single V gene segment. An earlier analysis of around 600 of the donors classified V segments as functional when productive rearrangements were above 56.7% and as segregating when the standard deviation between donors was above 5%. A statistical classification framework was built to diagnose cytomegalovirus status from the catalog of TCR beta chain sequences. In a later analysis, V and J genes were assigned by comparing TCR nucleotide sequences against IMGT/GENE-DB human TR gene sequences. A later analysis assigned CDR3 sequences and most-parsimonious VDJ recombination scenarios with the TCRdist pipeline. In a later analysis, every TCR beta chain was defined by the combination of its CDR3 amino acid sequence and its V-gene family, and reads without a unique V-gene family were dropped. As a way to deal with suspected cross-contamination and a sequencing artifact, a later analysis dropped approximately 570 nucleotide sequences that were highly shared and had low generation probability. In a later analysis, a clonal expansion index was calculated for each public chain from normalized within-repertoire ranks of inferred template counts. Generation probabilities in a later analysis came from a VDJ recombination model fitted to out-of-frame rearrangements, and those results were checked against IGoR. In a later analysis, TCR-TCR, TCR-HLA and TCR-CMV co-occurrence was scored with hypergeometric tests, and a repertoire-size bias correction was applied to TCR pairs. In a later analysis, false discovery rates were estimated by permuting HLA or CMV assignments 20 times. In a later analysis, co-occurring TCRs were grouped with DBSCAN, and TCRdist sequence similarity was added when clustering was performed within HLA-allele-positive subsets. Repertoires with fewer than 30,000 or more than 120,000 public chains, plus five repertoires with anomalous nucleotide sharing, were excluded from co-occurrence clustering. TCRdb holds this immuneACCESS table with in-frame rearrangements only. Some clones are missing; in checked studies, unresolved V genes explain under half, and the rest has no known cause. The V and J calls and clone size come from that table; D and trimming were worked out from the DNA. This sample lists some 130,000 clones; 76% were detected once. Approximately 3.4% of the sample is taken by the ten largest.

The paper's findings and limits, for the study overall: Strong co-occurrence of HLA alleles, especially DR and DQ, made assigning TCR associations to individual alleles difficult. A later genetic analysis reported fewer N-insertions in productive TCRs among donors in an Asian-associated ancestry cluster than the roughly 620-donor mean. Roughly uniform sequencing depth across donors was assumed in presence/absence analyses, although this assumption may not hold. The 87-base-pair reads could not distinguish some IMGT-functional V segments, including TRBV6-2 and TRBV6-3, so those segments were excluded. Cytomegalovirus status was reported to be diagnosed by the classifier with high specificity and sensitivity in both the original and validation cohorts. The study listed 150 to 200 TCR beta chains as associated with cytomegalovirus. The only immune exposure information available for the cohort was CMV serostatus. According to a later analysis, TCR association rates differed among HLA loci, with DRB1 alleles showing the most associated TCRs and HLA-C alleles showing the fewest. The cohort was sequenced for TCR beta chains only, and without alpha or paired-chain data the features that could be detected were limited. A later analysis found that HLA-associated TCR beta chains were more clonally expanded and had lower generation probabilities than equally common non-associated chains. Linkage disequilibrium might explain the correlated functional status among segregating V segments, but an unknown experimental factor could not be ruled out. In a later analysis, several top co-occurrence clusters were reported to appear linked to parvovirus B19, influenza, CMV and Epstein-Barr virus. A group of highly shared sequence variants was considered likely to be a technical artifact of the sequencing pipeline. A later analysis associated 15,000 to 20,000 TCR beta sequences with specific HLA alleles at a false discovery rate of 0.05. A few of the identified cytomegalovirus-associated TCR beta chains were confirmed in vitro to be specific for cytomegalovirus antigens. An association between a missense DCLRE1C variant and V-gene and J-gene trimming of TCR beta chains was found in a later genetic analysis and replicated in an independent cohort. According to a later analysis, most CMV-associated TCR beta chains appeared to be HLA-restricted, and the HLA associations seemed to be driven largely by CMV exposure. The earlier analysis of almost 600 of the donors excluded about 16 rarely observed V segments, including chromosome 9 orphons, because counts were too low. HLA typing was unavailable for some donors at each locus, so association tests used only the typed subset. It was suggested by the authors that the approach could potentially be generalized to other disease states and immunological phenotypes. Broadly in line with IMGT annotations, most TCR beta V segments showed up in productive rearrangements about 87% or about 30% of the time in an earlier analysis of roughly 590 of the donors. A further reported finding was that TCR beta sequences accurately predicted the HLA-A and HLA-B alleles for most subjects in the first cohort. While some public TCRs were present in many individuals, most TCR sequences turned up only very rarely across donors.

This TCR was sampled from a man aged 35 to 55 in good health and CMV-seronegative. Recombination connected TRBV20-1 to TRBJ1-2; the D segment cannot be called with confidence. Input material: PBMCs. Here is the DNA: TGCAGTGCTAGACTCCTTGGCTACACCTTC. It translates as CSARLLGYTF.